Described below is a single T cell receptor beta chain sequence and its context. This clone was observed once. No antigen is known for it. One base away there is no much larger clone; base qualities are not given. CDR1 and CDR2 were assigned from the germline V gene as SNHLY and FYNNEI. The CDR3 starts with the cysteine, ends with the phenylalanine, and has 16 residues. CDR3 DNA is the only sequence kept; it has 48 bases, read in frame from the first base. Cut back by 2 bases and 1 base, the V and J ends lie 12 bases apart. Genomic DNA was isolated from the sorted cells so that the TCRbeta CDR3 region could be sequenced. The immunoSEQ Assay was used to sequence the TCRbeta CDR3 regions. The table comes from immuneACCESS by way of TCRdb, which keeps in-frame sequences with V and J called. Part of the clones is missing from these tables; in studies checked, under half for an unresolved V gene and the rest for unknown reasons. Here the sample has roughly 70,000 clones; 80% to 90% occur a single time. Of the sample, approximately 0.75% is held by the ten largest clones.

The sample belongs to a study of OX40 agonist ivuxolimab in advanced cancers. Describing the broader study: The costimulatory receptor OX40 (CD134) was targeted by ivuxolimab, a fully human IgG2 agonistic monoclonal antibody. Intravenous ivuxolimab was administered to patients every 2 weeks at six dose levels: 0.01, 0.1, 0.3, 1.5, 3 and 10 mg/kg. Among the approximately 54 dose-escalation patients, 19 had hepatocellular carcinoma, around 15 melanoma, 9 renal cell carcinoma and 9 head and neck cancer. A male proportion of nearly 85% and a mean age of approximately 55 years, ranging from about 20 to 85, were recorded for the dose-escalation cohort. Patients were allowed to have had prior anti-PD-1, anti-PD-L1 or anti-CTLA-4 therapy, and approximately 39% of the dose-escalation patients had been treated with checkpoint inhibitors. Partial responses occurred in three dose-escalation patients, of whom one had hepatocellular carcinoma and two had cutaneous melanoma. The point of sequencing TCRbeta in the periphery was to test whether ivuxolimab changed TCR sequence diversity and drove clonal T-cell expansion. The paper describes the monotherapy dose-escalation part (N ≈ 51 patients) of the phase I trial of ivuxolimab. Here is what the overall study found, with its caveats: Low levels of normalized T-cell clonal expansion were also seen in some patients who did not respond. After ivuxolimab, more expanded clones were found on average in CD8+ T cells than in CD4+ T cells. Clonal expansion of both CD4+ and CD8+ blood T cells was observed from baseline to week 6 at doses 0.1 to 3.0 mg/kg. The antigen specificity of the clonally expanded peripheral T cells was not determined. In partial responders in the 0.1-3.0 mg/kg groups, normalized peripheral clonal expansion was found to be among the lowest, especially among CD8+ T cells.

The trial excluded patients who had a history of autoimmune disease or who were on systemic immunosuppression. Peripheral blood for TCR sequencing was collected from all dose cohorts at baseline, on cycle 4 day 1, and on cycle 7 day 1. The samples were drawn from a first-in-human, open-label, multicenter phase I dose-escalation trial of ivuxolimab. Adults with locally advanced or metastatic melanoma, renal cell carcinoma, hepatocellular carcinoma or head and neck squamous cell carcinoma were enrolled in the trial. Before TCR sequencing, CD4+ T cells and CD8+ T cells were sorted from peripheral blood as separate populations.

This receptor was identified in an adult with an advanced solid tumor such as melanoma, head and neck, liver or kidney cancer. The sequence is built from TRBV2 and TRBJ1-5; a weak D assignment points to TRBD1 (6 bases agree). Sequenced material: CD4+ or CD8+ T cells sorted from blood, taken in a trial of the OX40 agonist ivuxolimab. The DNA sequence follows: TGTGCCAGCAGTGAAAGGGGGGCCGTCAGCAATCAGCCCCAGCATTTT. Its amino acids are CASSERGAVSNQPQHF. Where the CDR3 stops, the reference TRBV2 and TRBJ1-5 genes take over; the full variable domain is EPEVTQTPSHQVTQMGQEVILRCVPISNHLYFYWYRQILGQKVEFLVSFYNNEISEKSEIFDDQFSVERPDGSNFTLKIRSTKLEDSAMYFCASSERGAVSNQPQHFGDGTRLSIL.